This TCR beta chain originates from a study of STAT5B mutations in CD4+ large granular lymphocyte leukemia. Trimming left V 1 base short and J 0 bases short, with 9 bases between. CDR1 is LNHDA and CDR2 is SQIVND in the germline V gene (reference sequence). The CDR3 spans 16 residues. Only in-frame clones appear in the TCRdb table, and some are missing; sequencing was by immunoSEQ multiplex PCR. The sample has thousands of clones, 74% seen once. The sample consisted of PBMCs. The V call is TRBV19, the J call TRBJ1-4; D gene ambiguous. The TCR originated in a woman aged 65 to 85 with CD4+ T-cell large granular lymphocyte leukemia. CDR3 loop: CASSIGGYATNEKLFF. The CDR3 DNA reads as TGTGCCAGTAGTATAGGCGGTTATGCAACTAATGAAAAACTGTTTTTT. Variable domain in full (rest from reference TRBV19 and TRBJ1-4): DGGITQSPKYLFRKEGQNVTLSCEQNLNHDAMYWYRQDPGQGLRLIYYSQIVNDFQKGDIAEGYSVSREKKESFPLTVTSAQKNPTAFYLCASSIGGYATNEKLFFGSGTQLSVL.